This T cell receptor (beta chain) came from a study of blood T cells in healthy people across ages. Donors gave 9 to 10 milliliters of peripheral blood apiece. Notes on this clonotype: The antigen is undetermined.

Alongside a J-beta primer mix, a sample-barcoded 5' primer served in a second PCR lasting roughly 6 to 12 cycles. Samples each returned at least 3 million CDR3-containing paired-end reads. Each CDR3 protein gets one entry after TCRdb re-called the 5' RACE reads with MiXCR. The repertoire holds around 2 million distinct CDR3 sequences, with roughly 43% as singletons. Study-level findings and limits: Roughly linear declines in TCR beta diversity per million T cells occurred with age.

CDR1 is DFQATT and CDR2 is SNEGSKA in the germline V gene (reference sequence). Trimming took off 3 bases at V and 0 bases at J, with 12 bases between the two ends. The CDR3 has 15 amino acids. This sequence joins TRBV20-1 and TRBJ2-1; D is possibly TRBD2 (5 bases). The receptor was isolated from a human donor in good health. Sequenced input: blood. CDR3 in amino acids: CSARYIGDSYNEQFF. CDR3 DNA sequence: TGCAGTGCTAGGTACATCGGGGACTCCTACAATGAGCAGTTCTTC.